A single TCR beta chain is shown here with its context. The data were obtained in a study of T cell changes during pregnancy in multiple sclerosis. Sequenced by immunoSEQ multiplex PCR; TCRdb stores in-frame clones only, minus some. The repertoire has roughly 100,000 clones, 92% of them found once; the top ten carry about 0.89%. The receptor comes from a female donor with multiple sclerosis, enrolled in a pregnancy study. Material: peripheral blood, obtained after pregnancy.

The CDR3 DNA follows: TGTGCCAGCAGGGGCAGGGGGAAAAGCCACTATGGCTACACCTTC. Protein product: CASRGRGKSHYGYTF. The rearrangement links TRBV27 to TRBJ1-2, with 7 bases identical to TRBD1. The germline V gene has CDR1 MNHEY and CDR2 SMNVEV (reference sequence). After removal of 6 bases from V and 3 bases from J, the junction contained 10 bases not matched to a gene. This CDR3 has 15 amino acids.